This T cell receptor beta chain was recovered during a study of T cells in Graves' hyperthyroidism and ophthalmopathy. Graves' hyperthyroidism was deemed stable given no ophthalmopathy progression within 18 months. Extraction of PBMCs used roughly 9.3 ml of fresh peripheral blood. Authors of the study amplified TCR beta CDR3 regions from RNA transcripts. The study used the HTBI primer set for a first-round RT-PCR of the TCR CDR3. One entry per CDR3 protein, called by TCRdb with MiXCR from the multiplex PCR reads. The table includes around 800,000 distinct CDR3 sequences, more than 30% detected once. The germline V and J ends were trimmed by 5 bases and 6 bases, with 17 bases remaining between them. In germline, CDR1 is MGHDK, CDR2 SYGVNS. This CDR3 has 14 amino acids.

Sample: blood. The V and J genes are TRBV25-1 and TRBJ2-7; D remains unclear. This clonotype was obtained from a man between 18 and 29 years old with Graves' hyperthyroidism. The CDR3 sequence: CASSKLELNFEQYF. CDR3 bases: TGTGCCAGCAGTAAATTGGAGCTTAACTTCGAGCAGTACTTC.